These 23 T cell receptor beta chains came from one sample sequenced in a study of post-analysis software for immune sequencing data. Notes on the study in general: Patients showed TRBV5-6, TRBV5-1 and TRBV20-1 among five TRBV segments more frequent than in controls.

Their antigen targets remain unknown. Built from TCR beta cDNA, the libraries had unique molecular identifiers in them. TCRdb re-called the PCR reads with MiXCR, one entry per CDR3 protein. The repertoire holds 750,000 to 950,000 distinct CDR3 sequences, approximately 53% seen once, with 4.6% in the top ten. The sequenced sample was blood. Every receptor here comes from a girl under 18 with multiple sclerosis.

The CDR3 spells CASSFRRTGPDFGETQYF. CDR3 nucleotides: TGTGCCAGCAGCTTCAGAAGGACAGGGCCGGATTTCGGTGAGACCCAGTACTTC. This sequence joins TRBV7-2 and TRBJ2-7; 8 positions agree with TRBD1. The J call is uncertain, as TRBJ2-5 better fits the DNA end. Germline V gene sequence: CDR1 SGHTA, CDR2 FQGNSA. The CDR3 length is 18 residues.

V usage is TRBV29-1 and J usage is TRBJ2-1; 7 bases line up with TRBD2. Germline CDR1 SQVTM, CDR2 ANQGSEA. There are 11 residues in the CDR3. CDR3 in DNA: TGCAAGGGAGGGTCGAACTATGAGCAGTTCTTC. Translated, it gives CKGGSNYEQFF.

This clonotype was recorded a few times. The chain joins TRBV9 to TRBJ2-3, with a tentative D call TRBD2 (5 bases). The CDR3 contains 15 residues. The ends were cut back, 3 bases at V and 0 bases at J, with 11 bases in the middle. CDR1 is SGDLS and CDR2 is YYNGEE in the germline V gene. As DNA, the CDR3 is TGTGCCAGCAGCGGGGAGCACCACAGCACAGATACGCAGTATTTT. It codes for CASSGEHHSTDTQYF.

The rearrangement uses TRBV14 and TRBJ2-4, with D perhaps TRBD1 or TRBD2 (5 bases each). The CDR3 consists of 15 residues. Germline CDR1 and CDR2: SGHDN and FVKESK. Trimming left V 1 base short and J 9 bases short, with 16 bases between. CDR3 in DNA: TGTGCCAGCAGCCAAGCGGCAGGGAGTTTGGGCATTCAGTACTTC. Amino acids: CASSQAAGSLGIQYF.

The chain couples TRBV7-2 to TRBJ1-2; D gene unclear. The CDR3 covers 13 residues. Trimming pared 2 bases from V and 4 bases from J, leaving 8 bases between. In germline, CDR1 is SGHTA, CDR2 FQGNSA. CDR3 amino acids: CASSLYQSYGYTF. As DNA, the CDR3 is TGTGCCAGCAGCTTATATCAGAGCTATGGCTACACCTTC.

This chain uses TRBV20-1 with TRBJ2-7; D might be TRBD1 or TRBD2, each matching 5 bases. The CDR3 totals 17 residues. Trimming stripped 1 base from V and 7 bases from J, with 26 bases between. Germline V gene sequence: CDR1 DFQATT, CDR2 SNEGSKA (reference sequence). CDR3 nucleotide sequence: TGCAGTGCTAGAGGCGTCTATGAGGGCAGGGCCTACAATGAGCAGTACTTC. Its protein product is CSARGVYEGRAYNEQYF.

This chain joins TRBV9 and TRBJ2-3; D is possibly TRBD2 (6 bases). The V gene's germline CDR1 is SGDLS and CDR2 YYNGEE. The CDR3 sequence is 17 residues long. V was cut by 7 bases and J by 0 bases, with 21 bases left in between. CDR3 sequence: CASGRSLGRDSTDTQYF. The CDR3 DNA sequence: TGTGCCAGCGGGAGGAGCCTAGGGAGAGATAGCACAGATACGCAGTATTTT.

The CDR3: CSVESGLYGYTF. CDR3 coding DNA: TGCAGCGTGGAATCAGGGTTATACGGCTACACCTTC. V is TRBV29-1 and J is TRBJ1-2, with D possibly TRBD1 on 5 matching bases. Germline CDR1 is SQVTM and CDR2 is ANQGSEA. With 6 bases removed from V and 8 bases from J, the gap between germline ends came to 16 bases. The CDR3 runs 12 residues.

This sequence joins TRBV29-1 and TRBJ1-2, with D possibly matching TRBD1 (5 bases). Trimming removed 7 bases from V and 1 base from J, with 16 bases in between. The CDR3 covers 14 residues. The V gene's germline CDR1 is SQVTM and CDR2 ANQGSEA. The CDR3 region is CSDLWEGINYGYTF. In DNA, the CDR3 is TGCAGCGATCTTTGGGAGGGGATTAACTATGGCTACACCTTC.

The chain recombines TRBV7-9 with TRBJ2-5; TRBD1 aligns across 10 bases. The ends lost 2 bases at V and 11 bases at J; junction bases unmatched: 8. Germline assignment: CDR1 SEHNR and CDR2 FQNEAQ (reference sequence). CDR3 size: 14 residues. The CDR3, as DNA: TGTGCCAGCAGCTTACGGGGACAGGGGAGGGAGCAGTACTTC. Its translation is CASSLRGQGREQYF.

This clonotype was counted only a few times. This chain uses TRBV29-1 with TRBJ1-1, with D unresolved. Trimming left V 3 bases short and J 1 base short, with 18 bases between. The CDR3 is 16 residues long. CDR1 and CDR2 (germline): SQVTM, ANQGSEA. The CDR3 loop reads CSVEVFGPESNTEAFF. The CDR3 nucleotides are TGCAGCGTTGAGGTCTTTGGACCAGAGTCGAACACTGAAGCTTTCTTT.

This rearrangement joins TRBV7-2 to TRBJ2-1, with 7 bases that match TRBD1. Germline-derived CDR1 and CDR2 are SGHTA and FQGNSA. The ends lost 2 bases at V and 1 base at J; junction bases unmatched: 8. CDR3 length equals 17 residues. The DNA for the CDR3 is TGTGCCAGCAGCTTACGTCAGGACAGGCCTTCCTACAATGAGCAGTTCTTC. Its translation: CASSLRQDRPSYNEQFF.

The table lists this clonotype with a few counts. This chain links TRBV20-1 with TRBJ2-7, with TRBD1 identical over 8 bases. Per the germline V gene, CDR1 is DFQATT and CDR2 is SNEGSKA (reference sequence). This CDR3 comprises 13 residues. V was clipped by 5 bases and J by 3 bases; unmatched bases: 6. CDR3 sequence reads: CSASRQGIYEQYF. The CDR3 DNA sequence: TGCAGTGCTTCCCGACAGGGGATCTACGAGCAGTACTTC.

This clonotype was picked up a small number of times. This sequence joins TRBV6-2 or TRBV6-3 and TRBJ2-5; TRBD1 matches at 8 bases. Judging by the DNA end, TRBJ2-7 fits better; the J call may be wrong. The germline gives CDR1 MNHEY, CDR2 SVGEGT. This CDR3 has 15 residues. The CDR3 sequence: CASSYRGQANYEQYF. CDR3 in DNA: TGTGCCAGCAGTTACAGGGGACAGGCTAACTACGAGCAGTACTTC.

Remarks on this clonotype: A read error may account for a junction end that differs from germline. This rearrangement joins TRBV5-1 to TRBJ2-5; D is ambiguous. Germline V gives CDR1 SGHRS, CDR2 YFSETQ. The CDR3 has 17 amino acids. As DNA, the CDR3 is TGCGCCAGCAGCTTGGGTCAGAAGGGCTCCAGGCAAGAGGCCCAGTACTTC. It encodes CASSLGQKGSRQEAQYF.

The gene calls are TRBV7-2 and TRBJ1-1; D may be TRBD1 (5 bases). The CDR3 sequence is 14 residues long. CDR1 and CDR2 from the germline V gene are SGHTA and FQGNSA. Trimming pared 6 bases from V and 1 base from J, leaving 12 bases between. As DNA, the CDR3 is TGTGCCAGCAGTTTTCTAGACAGGAACACTGAAGCTTTCTTT. Translated, it gives CASSFLDRNTEAFF.

The chain recombines TRBV5-1 with TRBJ2-1, with 11 bases identical to TRBD2. The junction had 6 bases not matched to a gene; V was cut back by 0 bases and J by 7 bases. Germline V gene lookup returns CDR1 SGHRS and CDR2 YFSETQ. This CDR3 contains 16 residues. In nucleotides, the CDR3 is TGCGCCAGCAGCTTGGCACTAGCGGGGGCGAGGAATGAGCAGTTCTTC. It encodes CASSLALAGARNEQFF.

This chain links TRBV10-2 with TRBJ2-4; 11 nucleotides line up with TRBD2. V shed 8 bases, J shed 13 bases, and the junction held 13 bases outside the gene matches. This CDR3 is 14 amino acids long. Germline values: CDR1 WSHSY, CDR2 SAAADI. CDR3 region: CASSGTSGGWEQYF. For the CDR3, the DNA is TGCGCCAGCTCAGGGACTAGCGGAGGTTGGGAGCAGTACTTC.

The chain links TRBV7-9 to TRBJ2-1, with TRBD2 matching over 11 bases. This CDR3 region has 18 residues. The V and J ends lost 4 bases and 2 bases, in that order; junction bases with no gene match: 10. Germline V gene data show CDR1 as SEHNR and CDR2 as FQNEAQ (reference sequence). The CDR3 here is CASSSLRGLAVTYNEQFF. The CDR3 DNA reads as TGTGCCAGCAGCTCACTTCGGGGACTAGCGGTAACCTACAATGAGCAGTTCTTC.

This clonotype has a handful of counts. CDR3: CSANPSGGRPEQFF. The CDR3 DNA reads as TGCAGTGCTAACCCCAGCGGGGGACGGCCGGAGCAGTTCTTC. The chain employs TRBV20-1 and TRBJ2-1; TRBD2 agrees at 8 bases. The CDR3 is 14 amino acids. Germline CDR1 and CDR2: DFQATT and SNEGSKA (reference sequence). The trim removed 4 bases at V and 10 bases at J, leaving 12 bases unmatched.

The chain recombines TRBV7-9 with TRBJ1-1, with unresolved D. The germline V and J ends were trimmed by 1 base and 1 base, with 7 bases remaining between them. Per germline, CDR1 SEHNR and CDR2 FQNEAQ (reference sequence). The CDR3 has 14 residues. CDR3 bases: TGTGCCAGCAGCTTAGGCAACGCGAACACTGAAGCTTTCTTT. This gives the protein CASSLGNANTEAFF.

This clonotype was detected a few times. This chain uses TRBV20-1 with TRBJ2-1, with D maybe TRBD2 (5 bases). The CDR3 sequence is 11 residues long. The germline gives CDR1 DFQATT, CDR2 SNEGSKA (reference sequence). The V end was cut by 6 bases, the J end by 3 bases, with 6 bases between. The CDR3 loop is CSAGLYNEQFF. CDR3 nucleotide sequence: TGCAGTGCAGGACTCTACAATGAGCAGTTCTTC.

The chain couples TRBV20-1 to TRBJ2-1, with 14 bases fitting TRBD2. The CDR3 is 14 residues long. Looked up from germline, CDR1 is DFQATT and CDR2 is SNEGSKA (reference sequence). J lost 9 bases, V lost 3 bases, and 4 bases had no gene match. CDR3 residues: CSARTSGRAGEQFF. The CDR3 bases are TGCAGTGCTAGGACTAGCGGGAGGGCCGGTGAGCAGTTCTTC.